This T cell receptor beta chain was profiled in a study of TIL therapy for anti-PD-1-resistant metastatic lung cancer. Regarding the study as a whole: Treatment-naive, never-smoker and oncogene-addicted patients were overrepresented in this highly selected cohort.

Sample time point: pre-treatment sample, taken before nivolumab and TIL therapy. Most excised metastases sampled were pleural nodules or supraclavicular lymph nodes. As regards this clone: Its antigen remains unidentified.

This CDR3 has 13 residues. Germline V gene lookup returns CDR1 SGHRS and CDR2 YFSETQ. V lost 4 bases, J lost 6 bases, and 13 bases lay in between. The immunoSEQ assay was v3. Libraries were prepared by immunoSEQ multiplex PCR; TCRdb keeps only in-frame clonotypes and omits some of them. The sample includes 95,000 or so clones, roughly two thirds of them seen just once. The genes are TRBV5-1 and TRBJ1-2; D gene ambiguous. This receptor was taken from a person aged 25-79 years with non-small cell lung cancer. The input for sequencing was tumor tissue, taken at baseline. This chain's CDR3 is CASSQPGDNGYTF. The CDR3 bases are TGCGCCAGCAGCCAACCGGGAGACAATGGCTACACCTTC.